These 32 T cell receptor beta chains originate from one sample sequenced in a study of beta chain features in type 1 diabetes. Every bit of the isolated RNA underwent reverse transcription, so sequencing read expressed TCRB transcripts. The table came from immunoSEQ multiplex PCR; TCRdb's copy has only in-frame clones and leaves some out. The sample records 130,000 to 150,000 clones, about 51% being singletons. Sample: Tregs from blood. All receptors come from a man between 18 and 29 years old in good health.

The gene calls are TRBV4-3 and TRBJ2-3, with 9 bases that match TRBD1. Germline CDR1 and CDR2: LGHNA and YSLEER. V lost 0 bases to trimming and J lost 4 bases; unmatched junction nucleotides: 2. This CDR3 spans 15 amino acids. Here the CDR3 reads CASSQDTGGSDTQYF. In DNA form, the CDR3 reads TGCGCCAGCAGCCAAGACACAGGGGGCTCAGATACGCAGTATTTT.

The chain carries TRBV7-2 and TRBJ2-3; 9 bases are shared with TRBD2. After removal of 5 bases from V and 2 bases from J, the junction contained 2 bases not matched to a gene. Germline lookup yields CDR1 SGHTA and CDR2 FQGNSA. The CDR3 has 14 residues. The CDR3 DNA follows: TGTGCCAGCAGCGAGCGGGGGGCCACAGATACGCAGTATTTT. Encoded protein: CASSERGATDTQYF.

The CDR3 reads CASSHRARGRTSYEQYF. In nucleotides, the CDR3 is TGTGCCAGCAGCCACCGCGCGCGGGGACGGACTTCCTACGAGCAGTACTTC. V and J are TRBV7-9 and TRBJ2-7; a possible D gene is TRBD2 (6 bases). CDR1 SEHNR and CDR2 FQNEAQ come from the germline V gene (reference sequence). The ends were cut back, 5 bases at V and 1 base at J, with 21 bases in the middle. CDR3 length equals 17 residues.

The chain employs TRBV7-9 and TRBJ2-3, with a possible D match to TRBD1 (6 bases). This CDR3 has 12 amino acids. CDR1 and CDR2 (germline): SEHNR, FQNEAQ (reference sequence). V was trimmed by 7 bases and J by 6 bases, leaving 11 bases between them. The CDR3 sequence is CASINRGDTQYF. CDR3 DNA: TGTGCCAGCATCAATAGGGGGGATACGCAGTATTTT.

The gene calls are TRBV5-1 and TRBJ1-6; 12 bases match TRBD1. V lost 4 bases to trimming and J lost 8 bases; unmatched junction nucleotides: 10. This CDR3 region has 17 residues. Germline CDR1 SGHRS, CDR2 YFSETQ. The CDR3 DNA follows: TGCGCCAGCAGCCTGACGATCGGGACAGGGGGCGATTCACCCCTCCACTTT. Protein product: CASSLTIGTGGDSPLHF.

CDR3 protein: CASSSASGNTGELFF. The DNA for the CDR3 is TGTGCCAGCAGCTCTGCTAGCGGAAACACCGGGGAGCTGTTTTTT. J is TRBJ2-2 and V is TRBV6-5; 7 positions agree with TRBD2. The CDR3 is 15 amino acids. The J segment lost 2 bases and the V segment lost 6 bases, leaving 6 bases of the junction unmatched. Germline V gene lookup returns CDR1 MNHEY and CDR2 SVGAGI.

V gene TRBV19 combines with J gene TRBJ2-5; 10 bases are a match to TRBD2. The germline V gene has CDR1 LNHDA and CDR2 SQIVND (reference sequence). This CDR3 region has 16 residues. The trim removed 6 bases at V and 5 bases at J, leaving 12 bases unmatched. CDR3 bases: TGTGCCAGTAGGCGAGCCGGAGCGGGGGGGCGGGAGACCCAGTACTTC. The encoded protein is CASRRAGAGGRETQYF.

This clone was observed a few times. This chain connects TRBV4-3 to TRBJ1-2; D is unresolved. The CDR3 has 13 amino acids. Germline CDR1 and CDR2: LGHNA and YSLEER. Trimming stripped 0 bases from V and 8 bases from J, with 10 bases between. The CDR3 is CASSQDRQRGYTF. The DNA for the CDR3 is TGCGCCAGCAGCCAAGATCGACAAAGGGGCTACACCTTC.

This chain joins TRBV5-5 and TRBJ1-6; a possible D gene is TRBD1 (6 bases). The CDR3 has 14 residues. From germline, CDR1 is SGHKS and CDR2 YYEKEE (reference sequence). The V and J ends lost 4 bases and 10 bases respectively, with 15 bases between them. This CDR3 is CASSQGTLFSPLHF. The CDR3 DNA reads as TGTGCCAGCAGCCAGGGGACGCTTTTCTCACCCCTCCACTTT.

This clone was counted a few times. The CDR3 region is CATSRGSGVGSSPLHF. As DNA, the CDR3 is TGTGCCACCAGCAGAGGATCCGGGGTAGGGAGTTCACCCCTCCACTTT. This sequence joins TRBV15 and TRBJ1-6; D remains ambiguous. The CDR3 totals 16 residues. From germline, CDR1 is LNHNV and CDR2 YYDKDF (reference sequence). Deletions cut 1 base from V and 9 bases from J, with 16 bases between.

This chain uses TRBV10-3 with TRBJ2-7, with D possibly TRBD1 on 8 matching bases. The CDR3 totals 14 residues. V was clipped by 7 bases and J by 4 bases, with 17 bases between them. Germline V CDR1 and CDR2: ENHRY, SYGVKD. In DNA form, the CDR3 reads TGTGCCATCAAAGCGGGACAGGCGACTTACGAGCAGTACTTC. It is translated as CAIKAGQATYEQYF.

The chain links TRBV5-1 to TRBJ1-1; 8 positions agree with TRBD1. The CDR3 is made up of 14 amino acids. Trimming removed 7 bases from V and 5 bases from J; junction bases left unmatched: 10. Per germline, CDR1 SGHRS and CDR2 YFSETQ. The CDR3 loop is CASSLAGGETEAFF. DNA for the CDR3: TGCGCCAGCTCCCTGGCAGGGGGCGAGACTGAAGCTTTCTTT.

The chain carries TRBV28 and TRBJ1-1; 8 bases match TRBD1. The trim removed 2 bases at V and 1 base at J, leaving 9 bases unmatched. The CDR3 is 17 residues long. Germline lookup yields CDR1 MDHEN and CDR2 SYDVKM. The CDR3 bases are TGTGCCAGCAGTTTAATCAGGGGGCGCGGAGAGAACACTGAAGCTTTCTTT. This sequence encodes CASSLIRGRGENTEAFF. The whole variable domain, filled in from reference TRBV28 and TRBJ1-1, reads DVKVTQSSRYLVKRTGEKVFLECVQDMDHENMFWYRQDPGLGLRLIYFSYDVKMKEKGDIPEGYSVSREKKERFSLILESASTNQTSMYLCASSLIRGRGENTEAFFGQGTRLTVV.

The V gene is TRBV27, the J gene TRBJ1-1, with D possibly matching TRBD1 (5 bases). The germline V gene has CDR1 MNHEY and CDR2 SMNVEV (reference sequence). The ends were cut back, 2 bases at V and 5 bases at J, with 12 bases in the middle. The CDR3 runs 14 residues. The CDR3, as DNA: TGTGCCAGCAGTTTAGGGGCAGGCAGGACTGAAGCTTTCTTT. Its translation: CASSLGAGRTEAFF.

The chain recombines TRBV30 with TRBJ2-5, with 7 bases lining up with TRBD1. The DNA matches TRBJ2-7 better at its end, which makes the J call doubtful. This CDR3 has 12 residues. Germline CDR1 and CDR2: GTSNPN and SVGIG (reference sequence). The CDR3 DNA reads TGTGCCTGGAGCAGGGGGTACTACGAGCAGTACTTC. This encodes CAWSRGYYEQYF.

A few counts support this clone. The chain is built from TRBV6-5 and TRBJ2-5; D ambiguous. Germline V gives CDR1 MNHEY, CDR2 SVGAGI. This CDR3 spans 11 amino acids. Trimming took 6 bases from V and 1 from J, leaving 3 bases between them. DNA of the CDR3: TGTGCCAGCAGCCTCCAAGAGACCCAGTACTTC. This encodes CASSLQETQYF.

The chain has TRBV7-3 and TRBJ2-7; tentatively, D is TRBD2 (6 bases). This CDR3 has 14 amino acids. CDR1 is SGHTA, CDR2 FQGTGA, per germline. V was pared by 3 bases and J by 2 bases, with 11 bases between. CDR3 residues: CASSLGTAPYEQYF. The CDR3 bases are TGTGCCAGCAGCTTGGGGACTGCTCCCTACGAGCAGTACTTC.

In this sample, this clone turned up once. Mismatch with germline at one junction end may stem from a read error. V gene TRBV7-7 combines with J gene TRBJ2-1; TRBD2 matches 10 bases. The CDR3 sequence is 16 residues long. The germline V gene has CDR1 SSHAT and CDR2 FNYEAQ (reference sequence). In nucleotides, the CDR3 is TGTGCTAGCAGCCCGTCAGCGGGAGGGACTAGGAATGAGCAGTTCTTC. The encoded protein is CASSPSAGGTRNEQFF.

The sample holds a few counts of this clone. CDR3 DNA: TGTGCCAGCAGCTTGGAAACCCAGACCGGGGAGCTGTTTTTT. It encodes CASSLETQTGELFF. The chain joins TRBV5-4 to TRBJ2-2; D gene ambiguous. The CDR3 runs 14 residues. The V end was cut by 0 bases, the J end by 5 bases, with 8 bases between. The germline V gene has CDR1 SGHNT and CDR2 YYREEE (reference sequence).

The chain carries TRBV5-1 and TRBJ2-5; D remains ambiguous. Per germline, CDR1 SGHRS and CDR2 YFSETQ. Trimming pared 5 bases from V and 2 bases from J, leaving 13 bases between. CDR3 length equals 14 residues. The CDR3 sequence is CASRFIRNQETQYF. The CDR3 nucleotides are TGCGCCAGCAGATTTATCAGAAATCAAGAGACCCAGTACTTC.

Here the CDR3 DNA reads TGCGCCAGCAGCTTGGGGGCCAACACTGAAGCTTTCTTT. Translation gives CASSLGANTEAFF. V usage is TRBV5-1 and J usage is TRBJ1-1; D is unclear. V shed 0 bases and J shed 2 bases, with 5 bases lying between them. The CDR3 consists of 13 residues. From germline, CDR1 is SGHRS and CDR2 YFSETQ. Full variable domain (outside the CDR3, taken from reference TRBV5-1 and TRBJ1-1): KAGVTQTPRYLIKTRGQQVTLSCSPISGHRSVSWYQQTPGQGLQFLFEYFSETQRNKGNFPGRFSGRQFSNSRSEMNVSTLELGDSALYLCASSLGANTEAFFGQGTRLTVV.

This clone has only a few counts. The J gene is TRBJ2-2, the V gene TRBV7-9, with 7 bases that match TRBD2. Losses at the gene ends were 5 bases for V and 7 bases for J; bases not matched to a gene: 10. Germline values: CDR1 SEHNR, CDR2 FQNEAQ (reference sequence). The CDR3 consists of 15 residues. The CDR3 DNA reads TGTGCCAGCAGCGTACAAGCGGGATTGATCGGGGAGCTGTTTTTT. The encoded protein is CASSVQAGLIGELFF.

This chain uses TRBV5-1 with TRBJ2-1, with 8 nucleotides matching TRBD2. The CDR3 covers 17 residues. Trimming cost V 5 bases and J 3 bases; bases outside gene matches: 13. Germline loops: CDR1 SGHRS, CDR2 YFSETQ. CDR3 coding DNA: TGCGCCAGCAGAGGGAGCGGGGCGGGGGGCCTCTACAATGAGCAGTTCTTC. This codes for CASRGSGAGGLYNEQFF. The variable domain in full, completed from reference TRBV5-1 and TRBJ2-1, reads KAGVTQTPRYLIKTRGQQVTLSCSPISGHRSVSWYQQTPGQGLQFLFEYFSETQRNKGNFPGRFSGRQFSNSRSEMNVSTLELGDSALYLCASRGSGAGGLYNEQFFGPGTRLTVL.

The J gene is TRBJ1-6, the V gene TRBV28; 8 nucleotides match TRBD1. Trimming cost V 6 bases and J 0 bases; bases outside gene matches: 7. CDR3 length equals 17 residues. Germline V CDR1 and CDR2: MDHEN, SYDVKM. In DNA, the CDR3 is TGTGCCAGCAGCCATACAGGGGGTAGCTCCTATAATTCACCCCTCCACTTT. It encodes CASSHTGGSSYNSPLHF.

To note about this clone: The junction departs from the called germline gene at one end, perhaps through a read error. In DNA, the CDR3 is TGTGCCGGCAGCCCTCAAAGACTAGCAGGCACAGATACGCAGTATTTT. It translates to CAGSPQRLAGTDTQYF. The J gene is TRBJ2-3, the V gene TRBV9; 7 bases line up with TRBD2. The CDR3 extends over 16 amino acids. CDR1 is SGDLS, CDR2 YYNGEE, per germline.

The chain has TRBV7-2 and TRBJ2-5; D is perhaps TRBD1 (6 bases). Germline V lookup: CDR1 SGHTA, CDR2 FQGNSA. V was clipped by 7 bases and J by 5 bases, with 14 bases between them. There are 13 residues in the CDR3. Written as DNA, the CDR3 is TGTGCCAGCACCAAGGGACACCCGGAGACCCAGTACTTC. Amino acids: CASTKGHPETQYF.

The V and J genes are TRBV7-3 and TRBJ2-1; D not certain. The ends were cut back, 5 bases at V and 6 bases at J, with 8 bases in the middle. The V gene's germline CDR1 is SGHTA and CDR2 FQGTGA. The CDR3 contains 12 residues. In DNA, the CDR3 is TGTGCCAGCAGCCCCACATCCAATGAGCAGTTCTTC. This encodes CASSPTSNEQFF. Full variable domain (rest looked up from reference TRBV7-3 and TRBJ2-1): GAGVSQTPSNKVTEKGKYVELRCDPISGHTALYWYRQSLGQGPEFLIYFQGTGAADDSGLPNDRFFAVRPEGSVSTLKIQRTERGDSAVYLCASSPTSNEQFFGPGTRLTVL.

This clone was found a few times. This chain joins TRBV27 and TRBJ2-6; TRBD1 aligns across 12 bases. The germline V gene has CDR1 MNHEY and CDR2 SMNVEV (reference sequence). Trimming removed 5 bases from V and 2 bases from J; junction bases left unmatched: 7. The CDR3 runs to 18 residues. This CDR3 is CASSEPGTGGAGANVLTF. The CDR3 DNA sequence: TGTGCCAGCAGTGAACCCGGGACAGGGGGCGCTGGGGCCAACGTCCTGACTTTC.

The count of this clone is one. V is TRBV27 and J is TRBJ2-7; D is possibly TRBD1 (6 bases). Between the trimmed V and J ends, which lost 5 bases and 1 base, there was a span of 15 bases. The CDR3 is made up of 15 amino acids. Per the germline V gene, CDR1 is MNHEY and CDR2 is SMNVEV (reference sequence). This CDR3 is CASSPSTGPSYEQYF. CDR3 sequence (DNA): TGTGCCAGCAGTCCGTCGACAGGACCTTCCTACGAGCAGTACTTC.

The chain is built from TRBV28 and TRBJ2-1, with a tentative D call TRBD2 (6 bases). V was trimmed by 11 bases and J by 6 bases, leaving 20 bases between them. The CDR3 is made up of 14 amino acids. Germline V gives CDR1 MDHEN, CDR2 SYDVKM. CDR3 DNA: TGTGCCGCCGGCCGGGGGACCCAAGTCAATGAGCAGTTCTTC. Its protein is CAAGRGTQVNEQFF.

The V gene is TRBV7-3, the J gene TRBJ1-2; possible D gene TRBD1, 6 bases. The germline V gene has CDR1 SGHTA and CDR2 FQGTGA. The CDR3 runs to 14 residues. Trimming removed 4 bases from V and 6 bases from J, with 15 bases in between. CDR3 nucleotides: TGTGCCAGCAGCTCCCGCGGGGGGGCGGATGGCTACACCTTC. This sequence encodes CASSSRGGADGYTF.

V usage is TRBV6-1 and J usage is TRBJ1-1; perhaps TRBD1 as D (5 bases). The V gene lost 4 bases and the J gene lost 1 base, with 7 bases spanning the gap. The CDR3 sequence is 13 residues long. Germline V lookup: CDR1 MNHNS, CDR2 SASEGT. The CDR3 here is CASSADRNTEAFF. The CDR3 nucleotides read TGTGCCAGCAGTGCCGACAGGAACACTGAAGCTTTCTTT.